The source of this T cell receptor (beta chain) is a study of metastatic and nonmetastatic thyroid tumors. Study summary: The study looked at repertoires side by side in blood and in tumor or nodule tissue from malignant and benign thyroid patients.

TCRdb ran MiXCR on the PCR reads. The sample holds about 35,000 clones, approximately 30% seen once. The V gene's germline CDR1 is SEHNR and CDR2 FQNEAQ (reference sequence). CDR3 length: 10 amino acids. V dropped 3 bases and J dropped 12; count of bases not matched to a gene: 1. In this sample, this clone turned up many times. The sample has other DNA sequences that encode this CDR3 too. Every patient was untreated before thyroid surgery. The source is a female donor with papillary thyroid cancer or a benign thyroid nodule (not recorded which). Some clones in this sample may be carry-over from other donors' samples. The sequenced sample consisted of blood. This chain links TRBV7-9 with TRBJ2-7, with TRBD1 matching 8 bases. As DNA, the CDR3 is TGTGCCAGCAGCTTGACAGGGGCGTACTTC. Residues: CASSLTGAYF.